The rows below give T cell receptor beta chains drawn from one sample of a study of T-cell memory formation after mild COVID-19. TCRdb reprocessed the 5' RACE reads with MiXCR, giving one entry per CDR3 protein. There are about 210,000 distinct CDR3 sequences in the sample; approximately 30% occur only once, and about an eighth lies in the top ten. The sample taken for sequencing was PBMCs or a T cell subset sorted from them (not recorded which). The receptor set was obtained from an adult woman who had mild COVID-19 (a few samples of this study predate the infection). Cell type and time point are not known. Both conserved end residues are part of each CDR3. The D gene is left open where the match is weak. Not every row has a clone size; where given, it reads once, few, many or a size class.

d_gene	abundance	j_gene	v_gene	CDR3nt	CDR3aa
NA	few	TRBJ1-2	TRBV5-1	TGCGCCAGCAGCTCGGACAACCGTGGTAGCTACACCTTC	CASSSDNRGSYTF
NA	NA	TRBJ1-3	TRBV5-1	TGCGCCAGCAGCCTCCGGTCTGAGGCCAGCACCATATATTTT	CASSLRSEASTIYF
TRBD2	NA	TRBJ2-5	TRBV12-3/TRBV12-4	TGTGCCAGCAACCTGGGACTACAAGAGACCCAGTACTTC	CASNLGLQETQYF
NA	NA	TRBJ2-3	TRBV10-3	TGTGCCATCAGTAGAGGACACCCTCGCACAGATACGCAGTATTTT	CAISRGHPRTDTQYF
TRBD2	NA	TRBJ2-3	TRBV27	TGTGCCAGCACTCCTTGGGCTAGCGGCGACACAGATACGCAGTATTTT	CASTPWASGDTDTQYF
TRBD1	few	TRBJ2-7	TRBV18	TGTGCCAGCTCACCACCTCCAGGGGGCAACGAGCAGTACTTC	CASSPPPGGNEQYF
NA	few	TRBJ1-1	TRBV13	TGTGCCAGCAGCCAGGGCTTGGCGGTGAACACTGAAGCTTTCTTT	CASSQGLAVNTEAFF
NA	NA	TRBJ2-7	TRBV2	TGTGCCAGCAAAGGACTACCCCAAGGCAGGAGCTCCTACGAGCAGTACTTC	CASKGLPQGRSSYEQYF
NA	NA	TRBJ1-6	TRBV7-3	TGTGCCAGCAGCTTACGGGCGTCCTATAATTCACCCCTCCACTTT	CASSLRASYNSPLHF
NA	many	TRBJ2-7	TRBV5-1	TGCGCCAGCAGCCCGGGACGTAGCTCCTACGAGCAGTACTTC	CASSPGRSSYEQYF
NA	few	TRBJ2-7	TRBV5-1	TGCGCCAGCAGCCCGGTAACGGGATCGGGCTACGAGCAGTACTTC	CASSPVTGSGYEQYF
TRBD1	NA	TRBJ1-1	TRBV2	TGTGCCAGCAGCGACTCAGGGGGCTGGACTGAAGCTTTCTTT	CASSDSGGWTEAFF
NA	few	TRBJ2-5	TRBV7-6	TGTGCCAGCAGAACTCCAGAGACCCAGTACTTC	CASRTPETQYF
NA	NA	TRBJ1-2	TRBV7-6	TGTGCCAGCAGCCCAGGCGGGGGGATCTATGGCTACACCTTC	CASSPGGGIYGYTF
NA	few	TRBJ1-4	TRBV5-5	TGTGCCAGCAGCTTGATCCCGAATGAAAAACTGTTTTTT	CASSLIPNEKLFF
NA	few	TRBJ2-5	TRBV7-9	TGTGCCAGCAGCTTAGCCGGGGGGCCCCACCAAGAGACCCAGTACTTC	CASSLAGGPHQETQYF
TRBD2	few	TRBJ2-1	TRBV29-1	TGCAGCGTTAAAAAACTAGCGGGGACACACAATGAGCAGTTCTTC	CSVKKLAGTHNEQFF
NA	NA	TRBJ2-3	TRBV15	TGTGCCACCAGTGAAGGGTTTATGGATACGCAGTATTTT	CATSEGFMDTQYF
NA	NA	TRBJ2-1	TRBV6-2/TRBV6-3	TGTGCCAGCAGTTACGGGGGTAAGGGACTGTCGGAGAATGAGCAGTTCTTC	CASSYGGKGLSENEQFF
NA	few	TRBJ2-3	TRBV27	TGTGCCAGCAGTCGGACGAGGCTAGCAGATACGCAGTATTTT	CASSRTRLADTQYF
NA	few	TRBJ2-1	TRBV15	TGTGCCACCAGCAGCCTCTTGCGAGAGTCCTACAATGAGCAGTTCTTC	CATSSLLRESYNEQFF
NA	many	TRBJ1-1	TRBV7-6	TGTGCCAGCAGCCCCGGGGCTGAAGCTTTCTTT	CASSPGAEAFF
TRBD2	NA	TRBJ2-7	TRBV7-2	TGTGCCAGCAGCCGTAGCGGGAGGTCCTACGAGCAGTACTTC	CASSRSGRSYEQYF
TRBD1	NA	TRBJ2-3	TRBV28	TGTGCCAGCAGTTTGGGGGACAGGGGAGGAACGCAGTATTTT	CASSLGDRGGTQYF
NA	NA	TRBJ2-2	TRBV30	TGTGCCTGGAGTCCTAGGCGAGCCGGGGAGCTGTTTTTT	CAWSPRRAGELFF
TRBD1	NA	TRBJ2-7	TRBV24-1	TGTGCCACCAGTGACCAGACAGGGTCCGACGAGCAGTACTTC	CATSDQTGSDEQYF
NA	NA	TRBJ2-2	TRBV7-3	TGTGCCAGCAGCCGAACGCGACGAGGAGGCACCGGGGAGCTGTTTTTT	CASSRTRRGGTGELFF
TRBD2	NA	TRBJ2-2	TRBV9	TGTGCCAGCAGCGTCCAACTTAGCGGGAGCACCGGGGAGCTGTTTTTT	CASSVQLSGSTGELFF
NA	few	TRBJ2-1	TRBV2	TGTGCCAGCAGTGTGGCCTTTGAGCAGTTCTTC	CASSVAFEQFF
NA	NA	TRBJ1-2	TRBV21-1	TGTGCCAGCAGCAAGCTTCGTACCGAAGCCGGCTACACCTTC	CASSKLRTEAGYTF
TRBD2	NA	TRBJ2-7	TRBV29-1	TGCAGCGTTGAAACAGGGACTAGCGGGAACGAGCAGTACTTC	CSVETGTSGNEQYF
NA	NA	TRBJ1-2	TRBV20-1	TGCAGTGCTAGAGGGGACGGCGGCTATGGCTACACCTTC	CSARGDGGYGYTF
TRBD2	few	TRBJ2-3	TRBV10-3	TGTGCCATCAGTGAGCGGGAGGGCCGGTTGACAGATACGCAGTATTTT	CAISEREGRLTDTQYF
NA	few	TRBJ2-1	TRBV12-3/TRBV12-4	TGTGCCAGCACCCATCGCGATGAGCAGTTCTTC	CASTHRDEQFF
NA	few	TRBJ2-7	TRBV7-9	TGTGCCAGCAGCGAGCATGTCGCGCGTCACGAGCAGTACTTC	CASSEHVARHEQYF
NA	few	TRBJ1-3	TRBV3-1	TGTGCCAGCAGCCAACGGGGCGACTACTCTGGAAACACCATATATTTT	CASSQRGDYSGNTIYF
TRBD1	NA	TRBJ2-7	TRBV5-1	TGCGCCAGCAGCCCGGGACAGGGCTTCGACGAGCAGTACTTC	CASSPGQGFDEQYF
NA	NA	TRBJ2-7	TRBV12-3/TRBV12-4	TGTGCCAGCAGTCCGTCGAGCCCCCTCTCTTACGAGCAGTACTTC	CASSPSSPLSYEQYF
NA	few	TRBJ2-7	TRBV24-1	TGTGCCACCAGTGACCCCGGGAGTCCGCAGTACTTC	CATSDPGSPQYF
NA	few	TRBJ2-1	TRBV5-4	TGTGCCAGCAGCTTAGGGGGGGCGGGCAATGAGCAGTTCTTC	CASSLGGAGNEQFF
NA	many	TRBJ2-3	TRBV5-6	TGTGCCAGCAGCTCCATTGAGATTGCGCAGTATTTT	CASSSIEIAQYF
NA	few	TRBJ2-7	TRBV4-1	TGCGCCAGCAGCCACGACTCGGGCGAGCAGTACTTC	CASSHDSGEQYF
NA	NA	TRBJ2-6	TRBV4-1	TGCGCCAGCAGCCAAGACCGGGGATCTGGGGCCAACGTCCTGACTTTC	CASSQDRGSGANVLTF
NA	NA	TRBJ1-2	TRBV6-5	TGTGCCAGCAGTTACTCGTGGGCAGGTTCTAACTATGGCTACACCTTC	CASSYSWAGSNYGYTF
NA	NA	TRBJ2-3	TRBV9	TGTGCCAGCAGCGTTAGGGGGGGACAATCCACAGATACGCAGTATTTT	CASSVRGGQSTDTQYF
NA	few	TRBJ2-1	TRBV5-6	TGTGCCAGCAGCTTGGGAGGCTCTATCGGGCAGTTCTTC	CASSLGGSIGQFF
NA	NA	TRBJ2-7	TRBV6-1	TGTGCCAGCAGTGGCCCCCCCCTGGACAGAACTTTC	CASSGPPLDRTF
NA	NA	TRBJ2-3	TRBV11-3	TGTGCCAGCAGCTTAGAGTCAGATACGCAGTATTTT	CASSLESDTQYF
NA	few	TRBJ1-1	TRBV29-1	TGCAGCGTTAATGGAGGAACTGAAGCTTTCTTT	CSVNGGTEAFF
NA	NA	TRBJ1-3	TRBV12-3/TRBV12-4	TGTGCCTGTGTCCGAGGGGGATCTGGAAACACCATATATTTT	CACVRGGSGNTIYF
NA	NA	TRBJ2-7	TRBV27	TGTGCCAGCAGCCGGGGACTCCTAAGCTCCTACGAGCAGTACTTC	CASSRGLLSSYEQYF
NA	few	TRBJ2-4	TRBV27	TGTGCCAGCAGTTTATCAGGCGGGATTCAGGGGAACATTCAGTACTTC	CASSLSGGIQGNIQYF
NA	few	TRBJ2-1	TRBV6-5	TGTGCCAGCAGTTACTCCGCGGGGCGGCCCGAGCAGTTCTTC	CASSYSAGRPEQFF
NA	once	TRBJ1-1	TRBV29-1	TGCAGCGTTGGAGCCCCCTTGCGGAATGAAGCTTTCTTT	CSVGAPLRNEAFF
NA	NA	TRBJ2-5	TRBV7-3	TGTGCCAGCAGCTTAATGGCTAGCCCTAAGGAGACCCAGTACTTC	CASSLMASPKETQYF
NA	NA	TRBJ2-1	TRBV10-3	TGTGCCATCAGTGATCGGGGTAGCACAGGAGGCACCACCCTGTACAATGAGCAGTTCTTC	CAISDRGSTGGTTLYNEQFF
TRBD1	NA	TRBJ1-4	TRBV19	TGTGCCAGTCGTCCCGGGACAGCGTCTAATGAAAAACTGTTTTTT	CASRPGTASNEKLFF
NA	NA	TRBJ1-2	TRBV29-1	TGCAGCGTTGAAATGGCTGTAAAGGACAACTATGGCTACACCTTC	CSVEMAVKDNYGYTF
TRBD1	NA	TRBJ2-1	TRBV7-8	TGTGCCAGCAGCAGAAACCCAGGGGGAACCTACTACAATGAGCAGTTCTTC	CASSRNPGGTYYNEQFF